This T cell receptor (beta chain) was recorded in a study of metastatic and nonmetastatic thyroid tumors. Whole-study context: Where malignant and benign thyroid patients were concerned, repertoires were compared across blood and tumor or nodule tissue. Overall study findings and caveats: Patients with malignant thyroid tumors reportedly had significantly higher TCR beta diversity than those with benign nodules, in blood and tumor.

A word on this clone: Antigen: not known.

TCRdb re-clonotyped the PCR reads through MiXCR. The repertoire holds 35,000 to 45,000 clones, with about 26% as singletons. No patient received treatment before thyroid surgery. Unmatched junction bases numbered 12, after V lost 0 bases and J lost 7 bases. Germline V gene sequence: CDR1 MNHNS, CDR2 SASEGT. This CDR3 spans 16 amino acids. The TCR sequence derives from a male donor with papillary thyroid cancer or a benign thyroid nodule (not recorded which). Some clones in this sample may be carry-over from other donors' samples. The sequenced sample consisted of blood. V is TRBV6-1 and J is TRBJ2-7; 7 nucleotides align to TRBD2. Here the CDR3 DNA reads TGTGCCAGCAGTGAAGCAGGGAGGGGTGGGCCGCGGGAGCAGTACTTC. It is translated as CASSEAGRGGPREQYF.